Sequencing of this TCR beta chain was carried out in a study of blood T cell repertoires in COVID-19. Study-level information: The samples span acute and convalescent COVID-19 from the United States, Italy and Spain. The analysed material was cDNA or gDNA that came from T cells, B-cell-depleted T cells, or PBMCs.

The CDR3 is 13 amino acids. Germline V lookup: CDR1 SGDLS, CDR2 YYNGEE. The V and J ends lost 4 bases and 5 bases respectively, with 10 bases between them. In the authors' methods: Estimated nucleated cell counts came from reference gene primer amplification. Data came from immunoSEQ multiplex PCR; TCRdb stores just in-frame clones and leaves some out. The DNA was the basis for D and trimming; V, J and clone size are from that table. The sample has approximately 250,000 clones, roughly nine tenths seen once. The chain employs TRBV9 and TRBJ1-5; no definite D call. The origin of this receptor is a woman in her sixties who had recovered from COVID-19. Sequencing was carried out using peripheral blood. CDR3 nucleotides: TGTGCCAGCAGCCCAAGCGACTATCAGCCCCAGCATTTT. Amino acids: CASSPSDYQPQHF.